The rows below give T cell receptor beta chains drawn from one sample of a study of blood T cells in healthy people across ages. TCRdb independently ran MiXCR on the 5' RACE reads; one entry per CDR3 protein. Of about 680,000 distinct CDR3 sequences in the sample, around 49% were seen once. The sample was blood. The receptors shown here come from a woman aged 60-75 years in good health. The CDR3 runs from the conserved cysteine through the conserved F or W. Clone size is given for some rows only: seen once, a few or many times, or a class if the clone is expanded.

CDR3	V	size	J
CASSLRTGGSGNTIYF	TRBV11-2	.	TRBJ1-3
CASSPPGTSGTRGEQFF	TRBV3-1	.	TRBJ2-1
CASSPRTGDEKLFF	TRBV18	.	TRBJ1-4
CASSLRGAGPTGANVLTF	TRBV7-2	.	TRBJ2-6
CASSLGRDYPYEQYF	TRBV13	.	TRBJ2-7
CSARDGTSGKAEQYF	TRBV20-1	.	.
CSATGQGGNEKLFF	TRBV20-1	few	TRBJ1-4
CASSRGLAEQFF	TRBV4-3	.	TRBJ2-1
CTSSSSGGTSEISREQFF	TRBV28	.	TRBJ2-1
CASSRPRDRQEQYF	TRBV28	.	TRBJ2-7
CASSLVEGVGGYTF	TRBV7-9	few	TRBJ1-2
CASSQDAYSGANVLTF	TRBV4-3	.	TRBJ2-6
CASSVQPAGNYNEQFF	TRBV5-1	few	TRBJ2-1
CASSLEGGRVGEKLFF	TRBV7-9	.	TRBJ1-4
CASSVDRSYEQYF	TRBV7-2	.	TRBJ2-7
CASSSTSGRRGDTQYF	TRBV7-9	.	TRBJ2-3
CASPIAGAGYEQYF	TRBV4-3	.	TRBJ2-7
CASSLHRQETQYF	TRBV7-2	.	.
CASRPSTDADGYTF	TRBV5-1	many	TRBJ1-2
CSVGHYNEQFF	TRBV29-1	.	TRBJ2-1
CATSREWTNYEQYF	TRBV15	few	.
CSAEGRGKGTDEQYF	TRBV20-1	.	.